The clone carrying this TCR beta chain has a handful of counts. The CDR3 totals 15 residues. Germline V gene data show CDR1 as SQVTM and CDR2 as ANQGSEA. The V end was cut by 7 bases, the J end by 4 bases, with 17 bases between. Primed by a sample-barcoded 5' primer and a J-beta primer mix, a second PCR proceeded for about 6 to 12 cycles. TCRdb re-analysed the 5' RACE reads in MiXCR, keeping a single row per CDR3 protein. This repertoire shows about 760,000 distinct CDR3 sequences, around three fifths found once; its top ten account for 25% to 30%. This sample was included in a study of blood T cells in healthy people across ages.

Specimen: blood. This receptor was obtained from a man in his forties or fifties in good health. This chain connects TRBV29-1 to TRBJ2-6; perhaps TRBD1 as D (5 bases). CDR3 amino acids: CSARTRAAGANVLTF. CDR3 nucleotide sequence: TGCAGCGCTAGGACAAGGGCTGCCGGGGCCAACGTCCTGACTTTC.